This TCR beta chain was captured in a study of CD4 T cells in relation to SARS-CoV-2 and coronaviruses. Cryopreserved PBMCs were CD4-enriched, then split into naive and memory cells. Whole-study findings and limits: The cross-reactivity analysis covered only spike protein, not other viral proteins. SARS-CoV-2-driven expansion was significantly weaker in crossreactive than monoreactive clones. According to naive versus memory sequencing, detected responses are memory recall, not newly primed.

Clones were sequenced by immunoSEQ multiplex PCR, and TCRdb holds only the in-frame ones, with some missing. The sample shows 30,000 to 45,000 clones, around 87% of them seen only once. In the case of this clone: No antigen is known for it.

Material: memory CD4+ T cells from PBMCs. This sequence originates from an adult with COVID-19.

The CDR3 region is CASSYRTGSEAFF. In DNA form, the CDR3 reads TGTGCCAGCAGTTACCGGACAGGGTCTGAAGCTTTCTTT. The chain employs TRBV6-2 or TRBV6-3 and TRBJ1-1; 8 bases line up with TRBD1. The CDR3 is 13 amino acids. V trimming: 2 bases; J trimming: 6 bases; junction bases outside the gene matches: 2. CDR1 is MNHEY, CDR2 SVGEGT, per germline.